This T cell receptor (beta chain) was captured by sequencing in a study of untreated major depressive disorder (dated by TCRdb to the late 2010s). Study-level background: A cross-sectional case-control design was used to compare T cell phenotype and TCR repertoire between antidepressant-free major depressive disorder patients and individually matched non-depressed controls. The sequencing was a follow-up to the differences in Vbeta 5.1, Vbeta 11 and Vbeta 22 usage that flow cytometry had picked up across the whole cohort.

Each depressed patient was pairwise matched to a non-depressed control for sex, age, current smoking status and body mass index. Every participant in the study was of European descent. Controls had no current or lifetime mood disorder and scored 5 or less on the Quick Inventory of Depressive Symptoms-Self Report. Participants were excluded if they had major medical conditions, Axis I/II comorbidities, regular medication or illicit drug use, or weekly alcohol intake above 100 g. Roughly 31 ml of peripheral blood was collected from each participant into EDTA tubes. Using the BD IMag Human CD4 T Lymphocyte Enrichment Set, CD4+ T cells were purified from thawed PBMCs via magnetic negative selection. Flow cytometry confirmed that the CD4+ enrichment method typically gave around 96% purity. A subgroup of 4 or 5 case-control pairs, chosen blind to the chemokine receptor expression and flow-cytometric repertoire skewing results, underwent TCRbeta sequencing. Every blood sample was taken in the morning at 8:00 a.m., and Ficoll-Hypaque gradient centrifugation was used to isolate PBMCs. PBMCs were gradually cooled to -80 degrees C for cryopreservation and then kept in liquid nitrogen until assay.

To note about this clone: Its specific antigen is unknown. Base quality data are lacking; no much larger clone is found one base away.

The Qiagen DNeasy Blood and Tissue Kit was used to extract total genomic DNA from the purified CD4+ T cells. Using immunoSEQ immunosequencing protocols, the TCRbeta CDR3 region, as defined by IMGT, was amplified and sequenced. The study's own analysis went as follows. Preprocessing of raw sequence data for PCR and sequencing error correction was performed by the immunoSEQ service. The sequence data were loaded into the immunoSEQ Analyzer and then analyzed further using VDJtools v1.0.7. The paired Wilcoxon signed-rank test was applied to assess differences between patients and controls. What TCRdb holds here is the immuneACCESS table cut down to in-frame rearrangements. Part of the clones is not present; checked against another copy, under half of the missing clones reflect an unresolved V gene, and the others are unexplained. Clone size and the V and J calls come from that table; the DNA yielded D and trimming. The sample yields 20,000 to 25,000 clones; over 85% were counted once. The biggest ten clones account for 0.3% to 0.4% of the sample.

The study at large found these results: Because of strict matching and exclusion criteria, the study sample was comparatively small, which limits how generalizable the findings are. For the sequencing comparisons, one-tailed planned tests were applied to only three preselected Vbeta families. The top five TRBV05-01 clones in every sequenced subject were all private clones. In CD4+ T cells, sequencing confirmed that depressed patients used TRBV05-01 (Vbeta 5.1) more than controls did, with a one-tailed test giving p = 0.040. In the sequencing data, TRBV25-01 and TRBV02-01 usage matched the flow-cytometry pattern but was not statistically significant.

Spanning cysteine to phenylalanine, the CDR3 consists of 14 amino acids. CDR3 DNA only is kept here, 42 bases in frame from base 1. Trimming takes 1 base from V and 0 bases from J, and the germline ends sit 9 bases apart. The germline V gene (reference sequence) sets CDR1 to GTSNPN and CDR2 to SVGIG. This chain is built from TRBV30 and TRBJ1-1, with the D gene not clear enough to name. The sequence derives from a man aged 30-40 years in good health. The sequenced sample was CD4+ T cells from PBMCs. In nucleotides, the sequence is TGTGCCTGGAGTGAGAACCTCATGAACACTGAAGCTTTCTTT. The translation is CAWSENLMNTEAFF.